The 14 T cell receptor beta chains reported below all come from one sample, sequenced in a study of CD8 T cell repertoires and HIV-1 epitope variants. Their antigens remain unidentified. Using immunoSEQ multiplex PCR, the repertoire was profiled, and TCRdb retains in-frame clones only, with some absent. The table lists several thousand clones, 55% to 70% of them singletons, with about 45% in the top ten. The source material was cultured CD8+ T cells derived from PBMCs. The origin of the receptors is a male donor with HIV.

This clone turned up a few times. V is TRBV6-5 and J is TRBJ2-1; D uncertain. V shed 4 bases and J shed 6 bases, with 13 bases lying between them. The germline CDR1 and CDR2 sequences are MNHEY and SVGAGI. This CDR3 contains 14 residues. This CDR3 reads CASSSLGRSNEQFF. The CDR3 nucleotides are TGTGCCAGCAGTTCCCTCGGCAGGTCCAATGAGCAGTTCTTC.

This clone was seen a few times. This rearrangement joins TRBV4-2 to TRBJ1-1; no clear D gene. Germline lookup yields CDR1 LGHNA and CDR2 YNFKEQ. This CDR3 is 13 amino acids long. The V end lost 4 bases, the J end lost 2 bases, and 8 bases lay between the germline ends. CDR3 sequence: CASSPGLNTEAFF. CDR3 sequence (DNA): TGTGCCAGCAGCCCAGGACTTAACACTGAAGCTTTCTTT.

The chain recombines TRBV5-1 with TRBJ2-7; D gene uncertain. CDR3 length equals 12 residues. The germline V and J ends were trimmed by 3 bases and 3 bases, with 7 bases remaining between them. Germline V CDR1 and CDR2: SGHRS, YFSETQ. CDR3 amino acids: CASSSFNYEQYF. As DNA, the CDR3 is TGCGCCAGCAGCTCCTTTAACTACGAGCAGTACTTC. Full variable domain (missing parts from reference TRBV5-1 and TRBJ2-7): KAGVTQTPRYLIKTRGQQVTLSCSPISGHRSVSWYQQTPGQGLQFLFEYFSETQRNKGNFPGRFSGRQFSNSRSEMNVSTLELGDSALYLCASSSFNYEQYFGPGTRLTVT.

This sequence joins TRBV5-1 and TRBJ2-7, with D maybe TRBD2 (5 bases). This CDR3 is built from 14 residues. CDR1 is SGHRS, CDR2 YFSETQ, per germline. V lost 6 bases and J lost 5, with 18 bases in between. CDR3 nucleotides: TGCGCCAGCAACCCCTCGGGGTTCCGGGACGAGCAGTACTTC. Its protein is CASNPSGFRDEQYF.

V and J are TRBV6-4 and TRBJ2-1; 9 positions match TRBD1. The CDR3 contains 14 residues. Per germline, CDR1 MRHNA and CDR2 SNTAGT. After removal of 10 bases from V and 1 base from J, the junction contained 5 bases not matched to a gene. In DNA, the CDR3 is TGTGCCACCGCACAGGGGGCTTCCTACAATGAGCAGTTCTTC. The encoded protein is CATAQGASYNEQFF.

V is TRBV28 and J is TRBJ2-5; no reliable D call. Germline V gene lookup returns CDR1 MDHEN and CDR2 SYDVKM. CDR3 length equals 15 residues. The ends were cut back, 4 bases at V and 1 base at J, with 13 bases in the middle. The CDR3 region has the DNA TGTGCCAGCAGTTCCCCTGACATGTCCCAAGAGACCCAGTACTTC. This translates into CASSSPDMSQETQYF.

Only a few counts were recorded for this clone. This rearrangement joins TRBV29-1 to TRBJ2-5; D may be TRBD2 (6 bases). Trimming shortened V by 2 bases and J by 2 bases, and 18 bases separated the two germline ends. The germline V gene has CDR1 SQVTM and CDR2 ANQGSEA. This CDR3 comprises 16 residues. The CDR3 region has the DNA TGCAGCGTTGAATGGGTTAGCGGAAACCTGCAAGAGACCCAGTACTTC. Protein sequence: CSVEWVSGNLQETQYF.

The chain joins TRBV30 to TRBJ1-1; possibly TRBD1 for D (6 bases). The V gene's germline CDR1 is GTSNPN and CDR2 SVGIG (reference sequence). The CDR3 length is 12 residues. Between the trimmed V and J ends, which lost 1 base and 5 bases, there was a span of 8 bases. CDR3 nucleotides: TGTGCCTGGAGTGCACAGGGAACTGAAGCTTTCTTT. Residues: CAWSAQGTEAFF.

The V and J genes are TRBV4-3 and TRBJ1-5; D not resolved. CDR3 length equals 15 residues. Trimming took 0 bases from V and 4 from J, leaving 10 bases between them. CDR1 and CDR2 from the germline V gene are LGHNA and YSLEER. The CDR3 sequence is CASSQDRAVNQPQHF. CDR3 DNA: TGCGCCAGCAGCCAAGATCGGGCCGTAAATCAGCCCCAGCATTTT.

In this sample, this clone turned up a few times. CDR3 coding DNA: TGTGCCAGCAGCTTGGGGACAGCATACACTGAAGCTTTCTTT. Its translation: CASSLGTAYTEAFF. V usage is TRBV5-6 and J usage is TRBJ1-1; D is perhaps TRBD1 (6 bases). CDR3 size: 14 residues. The V gene's germline CDR1 is SGHDT and CDR2 YYEEEE. Trimming shortened V by 0 bases and J by 3 bases, and 9 bases separated the two germline ends.

The V call is TRBV9, the J call TRBJ1-1, with unresolved D. This CDR3 has 15 residues. Germline V lookup: CDR1 SGDLS, CDR2 YYNGEE. The V end lost 3 bases, the J end lost 0 bases, and 12 bases lay between the germline ends. The DNA for the CDR3 is TGTGCCAGCAGCGCCGGGGAGATTTTGAACACTGAAGCTTTCTTT. This gives the protein CASSAGEILNTEAFF.

The chain recombines TRBV14 with TRBJ2-5; TRBD1 agrees at 8 bases. The V gene's germline CDR1 is SGHDN and CDR2 FVKESK. The CDR3 totals 14 residues. The junction had 5 bases not matched to a gene; V was cut back by 4 bases and J by 4 bases. CDR3 nucleotide sequence: TGTGCCAGCAGCCCCTTTGACAGGGGAGAGACCCAGTACTTC. It specifies CASSPFDRGETQYF. Drawing the rest from reference TRBV14 and TRBJ2-5, the complete variable domain is EAGVTQFPSHSVIEKGQTVTLRCDPISGHDNLYWYRRVMGKEIKFLLHFVKESKQDESGMPNNRFLAERTGGTYSTLKVQPAELEDSGVYFCASSPFDRGETQYFGPGTRLLVL.

The gene calls are TRBV6-5 and TRBJ1-1, with D possibly matching TRBD1 (5 bases). Per germline, CDR1 MNHEY and CDR2 SVGAGI. The CDR3 runs to 14 residues. The V gene lost 11 bases and the J gene lost 5 bases, with 21 bases spanning the gap. The CDR3 DNA follows: TGTGCCGCCGCCCCCGCCGGGGCACGAACTGAAGCTTTCTTT. As protein: CAAAPAGARTEAFF.

The rearrangement uses TRBV4-3 and TRBJ2-1, with D possibly TRBD1 on 6 matching bases. Germline values: CDR1 LGHNA, CDR2 YSLEER. CDR3 length: 16 residues. Trimming left V 1 base short and J 4 bases short, with 14 bases between. The DNA for the CDR3 is TGCGCCAGCAGCCAAGCCTACAGGGATGTATACAATGAGCAGTTCTTC. It specifies CASSQAYRDVYNEQFF.